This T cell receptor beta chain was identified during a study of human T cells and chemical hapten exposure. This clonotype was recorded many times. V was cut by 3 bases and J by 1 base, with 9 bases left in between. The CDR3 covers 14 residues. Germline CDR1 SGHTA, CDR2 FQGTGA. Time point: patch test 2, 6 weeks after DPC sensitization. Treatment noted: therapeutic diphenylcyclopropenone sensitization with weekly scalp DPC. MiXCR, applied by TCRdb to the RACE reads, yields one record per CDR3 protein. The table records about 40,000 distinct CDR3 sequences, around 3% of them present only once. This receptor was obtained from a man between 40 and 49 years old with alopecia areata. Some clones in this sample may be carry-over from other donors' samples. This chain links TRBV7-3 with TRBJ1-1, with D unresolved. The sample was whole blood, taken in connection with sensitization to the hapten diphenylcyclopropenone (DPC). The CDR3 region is CASSLGWGNTEAFF. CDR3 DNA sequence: TGTGCCAGCAGCTTGGGGTGGGGGAACACTGAAGCTTTCTTT.